The following is a T cell receptor beta chain sequence with its context. These data belong to a study of cytotoxic CD8 clonotypes in ibrutinib-treated CLL. Sequencing used immunoSEQ multiplex PCR; TCRdb keeps in-frame clones, though not all of them. In the table there are under 200,000 clones, 81% of which are singletons. The germline gives CDR1 KGHSH, CDR2 LQKENI. V was shortened by 2 bases and J by 4 bases, with 17 bases between the two germline ends. There are 17 residues in the CDR3. The rearrangement links TRBV18 to TRBJ1-4, with a weak D call TRBD1 (5 bases). The sample here was PBMCs, taken after 12 months of ibrutinib treatment. This clonotype originated in a human donor with chronic lymphocytic leukemia. The CDR3 region is CASSPGGADYYNEKLFF. The DNA of the CDR3 is TGTGCCAGCTCACCAGGAGGGGCCGACTATTATAATGAAAAACTGTTTTTT.